The 8 T cell receptor beta chains presented below share a single source sample, sequenced in a study of blood T cells in healthy people across ages. Primed by a sample-barcoded 5' primer and a J-beta primer mix, a second PCR proceeded for about 7 to 12 cycles. TCRdb re-called the 5' RACE reads through MiXCR, storing one row per CDR3 protein. The data show 1,800,000 or so distinct CDR3 sequences, 39% seen once. Material: blood. Receptors originate from a human donor in good health.

The V call is TRBV6-2 or TRBV6-3, the J call TRBJ1-1; weak D call: TRBD1 (5 bases). This CDR3 is 17 amino acids long. Trimming took 5 bases from V and 4 from J, leaving 23 bases between them. Per germline, CDR1 MNHEY and CDR2 SVGEGT. The CDR3, as DNA: TGTGCCAGCAGTCGACCCCGTGGAGGGGAGTATCGCACTGAAGCTTTCTTT. Translation gives CASSRPRGGEYRTEAFF.

This clonotype appeared a few times. This sequence joins TRBV7-2 and TRBJ1-4; D not resolved. The V gene lost 1 base and the J gene lost 4 bases, with 7 bases spanning the gap. The CDR3 is made up of 14 amino acids. Germline CDR1 reads SGHTA; CDR2 reads FQGNSA. CDR3 DNA: TGTGCCAGCAGCTTAGTCGCAAATAATGAAAAACTGTTTTTT. It encodes CASSLVANNEKLFF. The full variable domain, with the rest looked up from reference TRBV7-2 and TRBJ1-4, is GAGVSQSPSNKVTEKGKDVELRCDPISGHTALYWYRQSLGQGLEFLIYFQGNSAPDKSGLPSDRFSAERTGGSVSTLTIQRTQQEDSAVYLCASSLVANNEKLFFGSGTQLSVL.

The genes are TRBV6-1 and TRBJ2-5; D gene unclear. The V end was cut by 7 bases, the J end by 2 bases, with 5 bases between. From germline, CDR1 is MNHNS and CDR2 SASEGT. The CDR3 length is 11 residues. The DNA of the CDR3 is TGTGCCAGCATAAGACAAGAGACCCAGTACTTC. This sequence encodes CASIRQETQYF.

This chain links TRBV11-1 with TRBJ2-1, with 11 bases that match TRBD1. In germline, CDR1 is SGHAT, CDR2 FQDESV (reference sequence). The V gene end was trimmed by 6 bases and the J gene end by 7 bases; junction bases not matched to a gene: 14. CDR3 length equals 17 residues. Here the CDR3 DNA reads TGTGCCAGCAGTTCTAGGGAGATCCGGGACAGGGGGAATGAGCAGTTCTTC. Amino acids: CASSSREIRDRGNEQFF.

The V gene is TRBV9, the J gene TRBJ1-5; D is perhaps TRBD1 (6 bases). This CDR3 contains 14 residues. Germline CDR1 is SGDLS and CDR2 is YYNGEE. V was cut by 4 bases and J by 3 bases, with 11 bases left in between. The CDR3: CASSSGHLNQPQHF. The CDR3, as DNA: TGTGCCAGCAGCTCGGGACACCTCAATCAGCCCCAGCATTTT.

The chain has TRBV7-2 and TRBJ1-5, with 7 positions matching TRBD1. The germline V gene has CDR1 SGHTA and CDR2 FQGNSA. The V gene end was trimmed by 7 bases and the J gene end by 2 bases; junction bases not matched to a gene: 2. CDR3 length: 13 residues. The CDR3 region is CASNQGGNQPQHF. CDR3 DNA sequence: TGTGCCAGCAACCAGGGGGGCAATCAGCCCCAGCATTTT.

The chain links TRBV4-2 to TRBJ2-5, with D perhaps TRBD1 (6 bases). In germline, CDR1 is LGHNA, CDR2 YNFKEQ. V lost 1 base, J lost 2 bases, and 11 bases lay in between. The CDR3 has 15 amino acids. The CDR3 spells CASSQARGQQETQYF. The CDR3 DNA reads TGTGCCAGCAGCCAAGCCCGTGGACAGCAAGAGACCCAGTACTTC.

This clonotype was counted at least ten times. The chain carries TRBV4-3 and TRBJ2-7; 8 bases agree with TRBD2. From germline, CDR1 is LGHNA and CDR2 YSLEER. Trimming removed 4 bases from V and 2 bases from J; junction bases left unmatched: 7. The CDR3 has 15 amino acids. Here the CDR3 DNA reads TGCGCCAGCAGCCCTGGACTAGCCGCCACCTACGAGCAGTACTTC. Its protein is CASSPGLAATYEQYF.